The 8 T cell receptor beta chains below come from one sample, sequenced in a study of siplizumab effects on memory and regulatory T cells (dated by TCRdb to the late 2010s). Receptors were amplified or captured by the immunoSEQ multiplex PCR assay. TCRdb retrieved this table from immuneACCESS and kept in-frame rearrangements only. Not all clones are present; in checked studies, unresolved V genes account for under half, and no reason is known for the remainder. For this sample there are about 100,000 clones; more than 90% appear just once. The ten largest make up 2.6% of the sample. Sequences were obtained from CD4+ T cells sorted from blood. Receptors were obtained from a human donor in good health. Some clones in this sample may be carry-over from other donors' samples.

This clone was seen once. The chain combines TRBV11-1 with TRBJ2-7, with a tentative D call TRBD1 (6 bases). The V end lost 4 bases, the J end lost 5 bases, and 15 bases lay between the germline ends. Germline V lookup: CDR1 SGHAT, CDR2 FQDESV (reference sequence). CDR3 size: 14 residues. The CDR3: CASSSQQGLNEQYF. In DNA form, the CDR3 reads TGTGCCAGCAGCTCCCAACAGGGTCTAAACGAGCAGTACTTC.

CDR3 sequence: CASSVGTSGRYEQYF. CDR3 nucleotide sequence: TGTGCCAGCAGCGTAGGGACTAGCGGGAGGTACGAGCAGTACTTC. The V call is TRBV9, the J call TRBJ2-7; 14 nucleotides match TRBD2. There are 15 residues in the CDR3. From germline, CDR1 is SGDLS and CDR2 YYNGEE. V shed 0 bases and J 4 bases; nucleotides not matched to a gene: 0.

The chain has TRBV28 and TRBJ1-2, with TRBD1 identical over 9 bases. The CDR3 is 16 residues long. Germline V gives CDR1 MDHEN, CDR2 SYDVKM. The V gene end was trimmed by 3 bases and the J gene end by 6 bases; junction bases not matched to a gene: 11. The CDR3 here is CASSLSGQGILHGYTF. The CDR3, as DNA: TGTGCCAGCAGTTTGTCGGGACAGGGAATCTTGCATGGCTACACCTTC.

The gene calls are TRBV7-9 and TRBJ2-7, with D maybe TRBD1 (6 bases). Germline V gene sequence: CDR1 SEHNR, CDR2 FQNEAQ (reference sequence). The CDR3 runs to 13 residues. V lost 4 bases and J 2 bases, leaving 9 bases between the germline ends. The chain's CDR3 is CASSSGQPYEQYF. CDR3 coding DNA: TGTGCCAGCAGCTCGGGACAACCCTACGAGCAGTACTTC.

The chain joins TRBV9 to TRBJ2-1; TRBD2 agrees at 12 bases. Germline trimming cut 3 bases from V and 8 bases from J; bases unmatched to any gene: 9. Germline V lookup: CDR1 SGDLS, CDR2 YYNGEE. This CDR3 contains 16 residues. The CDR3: CASSASGRAAWDEQFF. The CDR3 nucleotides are TGTGCCAGCAGCGCTAGCGGGAGGGCCGCATGGGATGAGCAGTTCTTC.

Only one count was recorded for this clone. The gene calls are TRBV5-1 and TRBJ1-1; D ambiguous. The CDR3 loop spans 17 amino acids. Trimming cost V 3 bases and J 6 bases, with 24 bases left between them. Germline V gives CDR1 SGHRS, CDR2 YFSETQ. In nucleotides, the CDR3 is TGCGCCAGCAGCTCTACGGGAGGGCTTCCTGGCGGCTCTGAAGCTTTCTTT. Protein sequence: CASSSTGGLPGGSEAFF. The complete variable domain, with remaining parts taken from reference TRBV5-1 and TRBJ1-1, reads KAGVTQTPRYLIKTRGQQVTLSCSPISGHRSVSWYQQTPGQGLQFLFEYFSETQRNKGNFPGRFSGRQFSNSRSEMNVSTLELGDSALYLCASSSTGGLPGGSEAFFGQGTRLTVV.

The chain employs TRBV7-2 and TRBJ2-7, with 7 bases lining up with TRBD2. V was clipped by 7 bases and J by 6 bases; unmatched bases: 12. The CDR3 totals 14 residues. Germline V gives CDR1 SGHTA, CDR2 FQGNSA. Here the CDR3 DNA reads TGTGCCAGCATCCTCGGGGCGGGAGTTTCCGAGCAGTACTTC. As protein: CASILGAGVSEQYF.

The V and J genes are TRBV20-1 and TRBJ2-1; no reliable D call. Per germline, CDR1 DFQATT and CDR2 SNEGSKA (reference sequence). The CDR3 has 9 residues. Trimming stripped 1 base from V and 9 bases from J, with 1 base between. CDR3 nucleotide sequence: TGCAGTGCTAGAGGTGAGCAGTTCTTC. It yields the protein CSARGEQFF.